This TCR beta chain was captured in a study of blood T cell repertoires in COVID-19. Study as a whole: Acute-phase and convalescent COVID-19 samples originated in the United States, Italy and Spain. Sources were T cells, B-cell-depleted T cells, or PBMCs; the material itself was cDNA or gDNA.

The CDR3 contains 17 residues. V trimming: 6 bases; J trimming: 5 bases; junction bases outside the gene matches: 13. Germline V gives CDR1 SNHLY, CDR2 FYNNEI. Methods used by the authors: It was from reference gene primer amplification that nucleated cell counts were estimated. Some clones are missing from TCRdb's copy, which holds only in-frame ones; the method was immunoSEQ multiplex PCR. V and J calls and clone size are given by that table; D and trimming were obtained from the DNA. This sample has just over 150,000 clones, with 85% found just once. The rearrangement links TRBV2 to TRBJ1-6; 7 nucleotides match TRBD1. This receptor was obtained from a human donor with acute or convalescent COVID-19. The donor label of this sample is uncertain. Sequenced material: peripheral blood. The CDR3 bases are TGTGCCAGCAGAAGCCAGGGACAGAGGGTTAATAATTCACCCCTCCACTTT. It is translated as CASRSQGQRVNNSPLHF.